These T cell receptor beta chains were read from a single sample in a study of T cell repertoires in ileal Crohn's disease. The assay was immunoSEQ multiplex PCR, and TCRdb's table has in-frame clones only and misses some. The table lists roughly 7,000 clones, 80% to 95% of them singletons. The source material was ileal tissue. The receptor set was obtained from an adult with Crohn's disease. Each CDR3 is given with its conserved first and last residue. Clone size is stated in some rows and not others, as once, few, many or a class when expanded.

abundance,j_gene,v_gene,CDR3aa
.,TRBJ1-5,TRBV19,CASSILGTGNQPQHF
.,TRBJ1-5,TRBV7-9,CASSPGSNQPQHF
.,TRBJ1-1,TRBV10-3,CAIRETSNTEAFF
.,TRBJ2-3,TRBV28,CASSLGQSQDTQYF
.,TRBJ2-1,TRBV5-1,CASSLVRGEQFF
.,TRBJ1-1,TRBV11-3,CASSPGASLNTEAFF
.,TRBJ2-1,TRBV11-3,CASSPTPFGEQFF
.,TRBJ1-4,TRBV18,CASSRGTVATNEKLFF
.,TRBJ1-6,TRBV7-8,CASSLVGQVIYNSPLHF
.,TRBJ2-4,TRBV6-1,CASSEVGLGRAGLNIQYF
.,TRBJ1-2,TRBV5-1,CASSFEGFYGYTF
.,TRBJ2-2,TRBV29-1,CSGGSSNTGELFF
.,TRBJ2-7,TRBV11-3,CASSLVPNPGSEQYF
.,TRBJ1-1,TRBV28,CASSPNRGNTEAFF
.,TRBJ1-5,TRBV7-6,CASSLGWGRGNQPQHF
once,TRBJ1-2,TRBV19,CASSKQGNYGYTF
.,TRBJ2-7,TRBV5-1,CASSRSGTYEQYF
.,TRBJ1-3,TRBV11-2,CASSPDRASSGNTIYF
.,TRBJ2-5,TRBV2,CASSLRLQETQYF
.,TRBJ1-1,TRBV27,CASSLVAGIHMNTEAFF
.,TRBJ2-1,TRBV14,CASSQLGTRGDEQFF
few,TRBJ2-7,TRBV30,CAWSVRGGIRTSGIGGYVYEQYF
.,TRBJ2-7,TRBV7-2,CASSSRVGNEQYF
.,TRBJ2-2,TRBV4-1,CASSQGFGTTTGELFF
.,TRBJ2-4,TRBV18,CASSAELAKNIQYF
.,TRBJ1-5,TRBV6-6,CASTPQGSNQPQHF
.,TRBJ2-3,TRBV19,CASSIQASSTDTQYF
.,TRBJ1-1,TRBV5-1,CASSSTQNTEAFF
.,TRBJ2-3,TRBV6-6,CASNLLGGEDTQYF
.,TRBJ1-5,TRBV19,CASSRQGLIQPQHF
once,TRBJ1-5,TRBV5-1,CASSFGGANQPQHF
.,TRBJ2-3,TRBV10-3,CAMPFARDRGTDTQYF
.,TRBJ1-3,TRBV2,CASTGTGAFSGNTIYF
.,TRBJ1-2,TRBV4-1,CASSPFGRERYGYTF
.,TRBJ1-2,TRBV11-2,CASSSRVEYGYTF
.,TRBJ2-3,TRBV7-2,CASRLASGRYTDTQYF
.,TRBJ2-3,TRBV2,CASTTEPSGRTDTQYF
.,TRBJ1-1,TRBV11-3,CASSLVRDTEAFF
.,TRBJ2-7,TRBV11-3,CASSLDLRRAAYEQYF
.,TRBJ2-7,TRBV6-1,CASSAERARVEQYF
once,TRBJ2-7,TRBV5-6,CASRGLAGPWEQYF
once,TRBJ1-5,TRBV30,CAWSVGDRGRRRSQPQHF
.,TRBJ1-2,TRBV30,CACTRLGKADYGYTF
.,TRBJ2-7,TRBV29-1,CSVASPYEQYF